The subject of this entry is one T cell receptor beta chain. What it binds is not known. About 0.45 to 1 ug RNA was reverse transcribed with random hexamers. Amplification of TCR beta CDR3 was carried out by immunoSEQ multiplex PCR, which covered 54 Vbeta and 13 Jbeta segments. TCRdb used MiXCR to reprocess the immunoSEQ multiplex PCR reads, holding one entry per CDR3 protein. The sample yields more than 200,000 distinct CDR3 sequences, around 93% seen once. The data derive from a study of CD8 T cells in Susac syndrome. Study details: Patients with Susac syndrome were therapy-naive, taking corticosteroids, with some also receiving intravenous immunoglobulin, or taking intravenous immunoglobulin alone at the time their blood was drawn.

Trimming removed 2 bases from V and 2 bases from J, with 12 bases in between. Per the germline V gene, CDR1 is LGHDT and CDR2 is YNNKEL (reference sequence). CDR3 size: 16 residues. Study-level points and caveats: A relatively small number of individuals underwent TCR sequencing and HLA analysis.

The chain combines TRBV3-1 with TRBJ2-2; tentative D call: TRBD2 (6 bases). This receptor was identified in a human donor with Susac syndrome. Sequencing was performed on CD4+ T cells from PBMCs. CDR3 region: CASSQLPGLNTGELFF. In DNA form, the CDR3 reads TGTGCCAGCAGCCAATTACCGGGACTTAACACCGGGGAGCTGTTTTTT. Full variable domain (remainder filled in from reference TRBV3-1 and TRBJ2-2): DTAVSQTPKYLVTQMGNDKSIKCEQNLGHDTMYWYKQDSKKFLKIMFSYNNKELIINETVPNRFSPKSPDKAHLNLHINSLELGDSAVYFCASSQLPGLNTGELFFGEGSRLTVL.